Below are 5 T cell receptor beta chains sequenced from a single sample in a study of blood T cell repertoires in COVID-19. Data came from immunoSEQ multiplex PCR; TCRdb stores just in-frame clones and leaves some out. This sample has roughly 440,000 clones, with 70% to 90% found just once. Sequenced input: peripheral blood. Receptor source: a woman aged 50 to 65 with COVID-19, enrolled during active disease.

The J gene is TRBJ1-2, the V gene TRBV5-1, with 8 positions matching TRBD1. The germline gives CDR1 SGHRS, CDR2 YFSETQ. The CDR3 runs 14 residues. J lost 5 bases, V lost 4 bases, and 7 bases had no gene match. The CDR3 is CASSTPDRVYGYTF. The CDR3 DNA sequence: TGCGCCAGCAGCACTCCGGACAGGGTATATGGCTACACCTTC.

This clone was seen only a few times. The chain couples TRBV7-9 to TRBJ1-1; 8 bases are shared with TRBD1. CDR3 length: 14 amino acids. CDR1 SEHNR and CDR2 FQNEAQ come from the germline V gene (reference sequence). Trimming at V came to 1 base and at J to 3 bases, leaving 1 base not matched to a gene. DNA for the CDR3: TGTGCCAGCAGCTTAGGACAGGGGCACACTGAAGCTTTCTTT. Translation: CASSLGQGHTEAFF. Full variable domain (remainder filled in from reference TRBV7-9 and TRBJ1-1): DTGVSQNPRHKITKRGQNVTFRCDPISEHNRLYWYRQTLGQGPEFLTYFQNEAQLEKSRLLSDRFSAERPKGSFSTLEIQRTEQGDSAMYLCASSLGQGHTEAFFGQGTRLTVV.

J is TRBJ2-3 and V is TRBV11-3; 10 bases match TRBD2. This CDR3 is built from 15 residues. The V gene end was trimmed by 4 bases and the J gene end by 3 bases; junction bases not matched to a gene: 4. CDR1 is SGHNT and CDR2 is YENEEA in the germline V gene. The CDR3 bases are TGTGCCAGCAGCTCAGGGACTAGCGTTACAGATACGCAGTATTTT. It translates to CASSSGTSVTDTQYF. Variable domain in full (rest from reference TRBV11-3 and TRBJ2-3): EAGVVQSPRYKIIEKKQPVAFWCNPISGHNTLYWYLQNLGQGPELLIRYENEEAVDDSQLPKDRFSAERLKGVDSTLKIQPAELGDSAVYLCASSSGTSVTDTQYFGPGTRLTVL.

The chain carries TRBV5-1 and TRBJ1-1, with 8 bases that match TRBD1. The germline CDR1 and CDR2 sequences are SGHRS and YFSETQ. The CDR3 has 14 residues. The ends lost 4 bases at V and 5 bases at J; junction bases unmatched: 7. CDR3 DNA: TGCGCCAGCAGCGCAAGAACAGGGGGAACTGAAGCTTTCTTT. Its protein product is CASSARTGGTEAFF.

This sequence joins TRBV6-1 and TRBJ1-6; 9 nucleotides align to TRBD1. CDR3 length: 16 amino acids. Trimming took 3 bases from V and 6 from J; bases not matched to a gene: 6. The germline gives CDR1 MNHNS, CDR2 SASEGT. Here the CDR3 reads CASSEVGTGSNSPLHF. The CDR3 DNA sequence: TGTGCCAGCAGTGAGGTCGGGACAGGGTCTAATTCACCCCTCCACTTT.